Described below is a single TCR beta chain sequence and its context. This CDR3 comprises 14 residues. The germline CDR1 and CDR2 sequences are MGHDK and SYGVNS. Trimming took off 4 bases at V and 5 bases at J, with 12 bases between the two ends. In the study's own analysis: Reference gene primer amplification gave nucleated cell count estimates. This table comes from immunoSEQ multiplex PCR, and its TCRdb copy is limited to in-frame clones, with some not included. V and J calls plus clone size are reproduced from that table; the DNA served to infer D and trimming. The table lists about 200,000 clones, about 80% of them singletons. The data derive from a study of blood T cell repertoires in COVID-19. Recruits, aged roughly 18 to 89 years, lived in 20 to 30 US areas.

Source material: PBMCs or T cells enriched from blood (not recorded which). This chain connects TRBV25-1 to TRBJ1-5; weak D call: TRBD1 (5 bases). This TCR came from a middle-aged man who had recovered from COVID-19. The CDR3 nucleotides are TGTGCCAGCAGTGTGGGACGGGAGGATCAGCCCCAGCATTTT. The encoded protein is CASSVGREDQPQHF.